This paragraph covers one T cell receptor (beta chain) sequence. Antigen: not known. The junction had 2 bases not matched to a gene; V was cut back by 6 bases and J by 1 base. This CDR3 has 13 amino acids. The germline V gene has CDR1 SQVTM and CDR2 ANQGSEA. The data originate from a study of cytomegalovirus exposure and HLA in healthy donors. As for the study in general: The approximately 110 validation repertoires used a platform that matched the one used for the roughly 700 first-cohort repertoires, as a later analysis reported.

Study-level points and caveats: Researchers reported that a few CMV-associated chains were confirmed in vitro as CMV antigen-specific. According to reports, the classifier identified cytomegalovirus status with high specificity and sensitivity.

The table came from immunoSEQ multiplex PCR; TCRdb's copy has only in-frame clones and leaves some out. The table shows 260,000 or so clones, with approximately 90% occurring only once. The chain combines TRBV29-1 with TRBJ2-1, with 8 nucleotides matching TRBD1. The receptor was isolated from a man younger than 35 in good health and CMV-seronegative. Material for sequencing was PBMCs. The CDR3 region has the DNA TGCAGCGTGGGACAGGTGTCCTACAATGAGCAGTTCTTC. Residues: CSVGQVSYNEQFF.